This T cell receptor beta chain is from a study of PD-1 blockade in mismatch repair-deficient tumors. About the study: All were previously treated, progressing patients with 12 mismatch repair-deficient cancer types.

There are 18 residues in the CDR3. Unmatched junction bases numbered 10, after V lost 1 base and J lost 0 bases. Germline CDR1 and CDR2: SGHNT and YENEEA. Whole-study results and caveats: Tumor-resident clones, often undetectable pretreatment in blood, expanded then contracted after pembrolizumab.

PCR or immunohistochemistry showed mismatch repair deficiency in every enrolled patient. The protocol was immunoSEQ multiplex PCR, while the TCRdb copy is restricted to in-frame clones and leaves out a portion. Among around 62,000 clones listed, about 72% were seen once. Turning to this clone: Its antigen is not known.

The genes are TRBV11-3 and TRBJ2-3; 7 positions match TRBD2. This TCR was sampled from an adult with mismatch repair-deficient cancer. This material consisted of peripheral blood, taken 2 weeks after starting pembrolizumab. CDR3 loop: CASSLGDRLATSTDTQYF. CDR3 nucleotide sequence: TGTGCCAGCAGCTTAGGTGACAGACTAGCAACTAGCACAGATACGCAGTATTTT. The whole variable domain, filled in from reference TRBV11-3 and TRBJ2-3, reads EAGVVQSPRYKIIEKKQPVAFWCNPISGHNTLYWYLQNLGQGPELLIRYENEEAVDDSQLPKDRFSAERLKGVDSTLKIQPAELGDSAVYLCASSLGDRLATSTDTQYFGPGTRLTVL.